Each of the 8 T cell receptor beta chains below was sequenced from the same sample in a study of spatial heterogeneity in lung cancer. Whole-study findings and limits: Expanded intratumoral alpha and beta TCR counts tracked tumor mutation counts.

Time point here: sample taken at primary tumor resection. MiXCR, run by TCRdb on the 5' RACE reads, gives a single entry per CDR3 protein. The sample includes approximately 2,300 distinct CDR3 sequences, roughly 18% of them seen just once. These receptors' antigens are unknown. The sequencing here drew on lung tumor tissue, taken at surgery. Receptor source: a male donor with early-stage non-small cell lung cancer.

The gene calls are TRBV20-1 and TRBJ2-7; unclear D gene. V lost 5 bases, J lost 2 bases, and 10 bases lay in between. From germline, CDR1 is DFQATT and CDR2 SNEGSKA (reference sequence). The CDR3 extends over 12 amino acids. The CDR3 coding sequence is TGCAGTGCTCGGACGTCTACCTACGAGCAGTACTTC. It encodes CSARTSTYEQYF.

Relative to its sample, this clonotype is medium-sized. The J gene is TRBJ2-7, the V gene TRBV30; D is perhaps TRBD1 (5 bases). Trimming left V 3 bases short and J 0 bases short, with 12 bases between. CDR3 length: 14 residues. The germline gives CDR1 GTSNPN, CDR2 SVGIG (reference sequence). The CDR3 reads CAWRVDSSSYEQYF. In DNA, the CDR3 is TGTGCCTGGAGGGTCGACAGCTCCTCCTACGAGCAGTACTTC.

This clonotype ranks as medium-sized. The chain couples TRBV6-6 to TRBJ2-7; tentative D call: TRBD1 (7 bases). Trimming stripped 4 bases from V and 6 bases from J, with 13 bases between. Germline CDR1 and CDR2: MNHNY and SVGAGI (reference sequence). This CDR3 comprises 13 residues. The CDR3: CASSWGDSTEQYF. The CDR3 DNA reads as TGTGCCAGCAGTTGGGGGGACAGTACCGAGCAGTACTTC.

This clonotype is medium-sized. The gene calls are TRBV7-2 and TRBJ1-3; weak D call: TRBD1 (6 bases). CDR3 length equals 17 residues. Trimming shortened V by 5 bases and J by 3 bases, and 20 bases separated the two germline ends. CDR1 SGHTA and CDR2 FQGNSA come from the germline V gene. The CDR3 DNA follows: TGTGCCAGCAGCGCCACGGGACAAACTTTACTTGGAAACACCATATATTTT. Residues: CASSATGQTLLGNTIYF.

The chain links TRBV5-1 to TRBJ2-5; D is unclear. The CDR3 is made up of 14 amino acids. V was clipped by 4 bases and J by 0 bases, with 10 bases between them. Germline loops: CDR1 SGHRS, CDR2 YFSETQ. In nucleotides, the CDR3 is TGCGCCAGCAGCAGTAAACAGTACCAAGAGACCCAGTACTTC. Its protein is CASSSKQYQETQYF.

This clonotype appeared a few times. Written as DNA, the CDR3 is TGTGCCACCAGTGAGCAATCTGACAGGGGGCTATTCTACGAGCAGTACTTC. Its translation is CATSEQSDRGLFYEQYF. The gene calls are TRBV24-1 and TRBJ2-7; 10 bases agree with TRBD1. This CDR3 region has 17 residues. J was trimmed by 3 bases and V by 4 bases; bases with no gene match: 11. Germline values: CDR1 KGHDR, CDR2 SFDVKD.

This clonotype is medium-sized by share. The rearrangement uses TRBV30 and TRBJ2-3, with D tentatively TRBD1 (5 bases). The CDR3 extends over 13 amino acids. The germline V and J ends were trimmed by 4 bases and 0 bases, with 8 bases remaining between them. CDR1 and CDR2 from the germline V gene are GTSNPN and SVGIG (reference sequence). This CDR3 is CAWMAGSTDTQYF. The DNA for the CDR3 is TGTGCCTGGATGGCAGGGAGCACAGATACGCAGTATTTT. Full variable domain (outside the CDR3, taken from reference TRBV30 and TRBJ2-3): SQTIHQWPATLVQPVGSPLSLECTVEGTSNPNLYWYRQAAGRGLQLLFYSVGIGQISSEVPQNLSASRPQDRQFILSSKKLLLSDSGFYLCAWMAGSTDTQYFGPGTRLTVL.

By sample share, this clonotype is large. V gene TRBV28 combines with J gene TRBJ2-1, with a tentative D call TRBD2 (5 bases). Trimming stripped 5 bases from V and 5 bases from J, with 13 bases between. Germline values: CDR1 MDHEN, CDR2 SYDVKM. The CDR3 extends over 14 amino acids. In nucleotides, the CDR3 is TGTGCCAGCAGTACCCTCCGGGGAGACAATGAGCAGTTCTTC. Translated: CASSTLRGDNEQFF. Full variable domain (missing parts from reference TRBV28 and TRBJ2-1): DVKVTQSSRYLVKRTGEKVFLECVQDMDHENMFWYRQDPGLGLRLIYFSYDVKMKEKGDIPEGYSVSREKKERFSLILESASTNQTSMYLCASSTLRGDNEQFFGPGTRLTVL.